This record concerns one TCR beta chain sequence. The sample is drawn from a study of blood T cell repertoires in COVID-19. Study-wide context: T cells, B-cell-depleted T cells, or PBMCs supplied cDNA or gDNA.

Data came from immunoSEQ multiplex PCR; TCRdb stores just in-frame clones and leaves some out. The sample holds about 270,000 clones, nearly 90% seen once. The CDR3 has 12 amino acids. Germline CDR1 LGHNT, CDR2 FRNRAP. J gave up 7 bases and V 5 bases, and 2 bases lay outside the gene matches. The receptor comes from a woman in her 30s who had recovered from COVID-19. The genes are TRBV12-5 and TRBJ1-2; 9 bases match TRBD1. The source material was PBMCs or T cells enriched from blood (not recorded which). CDR3 in amino acids: CASGLDRGGYTF. The CDR3 DNA reads TGTGCTAGTGGTCTGGACAGGGGTGGCTACACCTTC.